This passage covers 2 T cell receptor beta chains from one sample sequenced in a study of OX40 agonist ivuxolimab in advanced cancers. Repertoires were generated with immunoSEQ multiplex PCR, while TCRdb's copy carries only in-frame clones and drops some. The profile shows under 40,000 clones, 84% of them singletons. Sample: CD4+ or CD8+ T cells sorted from blood, taken in a trial of the OX40 agonist ivuxolimab. The receptors come from an adult with an advanced solid tumor such as melanoma, head and neck, liver or kidney cancer.

This chain links TRBV15 with TRBJ2-1, with 12 nucleotides matching TRBD2. CDR1 and CDR2 from the germline V gene are LNHNV and YYDKDF (reference sequence). After removal of 0 bases from V and 9 bases from J, the junction contained 9 bases not matched to a gene. The CDR3 length is 17 residues. The CDR3 loop is CATSRDWLAGGPGEQFF. The CDR3 DNA reads TGTGCCACCAGCAGAGATTGGCTAGCGGGGGGGCCAGGTGAGCAGTTCTTC.

The chain is built from TRBV5-1 and TRBJ2-1; 9 bases fit TRBD1. This CDR3 is 16 amino acids long. Trimming removed 4 bases from V and 9 bases from J; junction bases left unmatched: 14. From germline, CDR1 is SGHRS and CDR2 YFSETQ. In nucleotides, the CDR3 is TGCGCCAGCAGCGGATTACCGGGACAGGGTTACGGTGAGCAGTTCTTC. Its translation: CASSGLPGQGYGEQFF.